This T cell receptor beta chain derives from a study of Graves' ophthalmopathy and Graves' hyperthyroidism. The study's findings and limits: Most thyroid-expanded clonotypes exceeding 0.001 frequency were also found in blood. The model predicted ophthalmopathy progression with 60% to 71% sensitivity and 72.22% specificity. Researchers report that a 13-signature model separated ophthalmopathy from stable hyperthyroidism, posting about 87% sensitivity and approximately 81% specificity.

This clonotype was counted a few times. Its antigen remains unidentified. The CDR3 spans 15 residues. V was clipped by 7 bases and J by 5 bases; unmatched bases: 12. RNA transcripts provided the template for amplifying TCR beta CDR3 regions. An opening RT-PCR round employed HTBI primers and preceded a second-round multiplex PCR. A single record per CDR3 protein comes from TCRdb applying MiXCR to the multiplex PCR reads. This table has hundreds of thousands of distinct CDR3 sequences, about 47% appearing once. Ophthalmopathy in the donors was of moderate-to-severe activity, with CAS ≥3, NOSPECS ≥4 and duration under 3 months.

Sequenced: peripheral blood. The TCR originated in an adult man with Graves' ophthalmopathy. This chain links TRBV12-3 or TRBV12-4 with TRBJ2-5; TRBD2 matches 8 bases. The CDR3 region has the DNA TGTGCCAGCAACTTTCCAGCGGGGGTGAAGGAGACCCAGTACTTC. This encodes CASNFPAGVKETQYF.